This T cell receptor (beta chain) was recorded in a study of CD8+ T cells in alopecia areata. Findings and limits, study-wide: Mouse data revealed clearer TCR sharing than patient data did, a gap possibly tied to HLA.

Notes on this clone: What it binds is unknown.

Treatment defined: oral pan-JAK inhibitor, 5-10 mg twice daily. Alopecia areata patients gave lesional scalp punch biopsies and peripheral blood samples. Cell sorting on a FACSAria was used to separate CD4+ and CD8+ T cells from the PBMCs. Sequencing used cDNA as its template, made by extracting RNA and reverse transcribing it. Libraries were prepared by immunoSEQ multiplex PCR; TCRdb keeps only in-frame clonotypes and omits some of them. The sample yields around 97,000 clones, 65% to 90% seen once. Per germline, CDR1 SEHNR and CDR2 FQNEAQ (reference sequence). V shed 5 bases, J shed 4 bases, and the junction held 5 bases outside the gene matches. The CDR3 consists of 16 residues.

The source material was CD8+ T cells sorted from blood, sampled between weeks 30 and 35, from a patient treated with tofacitinib. The rearrangement uses TRBV7-9 and TRBJ2-3; 14 bases are a match to TRBD2. This receptor was taken from a human donor with alopecia areata. CDR3 coding DNA: TGTGCCAGCAGCGGAGGGACTAGCGGGAGCCCAGATACGCAGTATTTT. Amino acid sequence: CASSGGTSGSPDTQYF. The full variable domain, completed using reference TRBV7-9 and TRBJ2-3, is DTGVSQNPRHKITKRGQNVTFRCDPISEHNRLYWYRQTLGQGPEFLTYFQNEAQLEKSRLLSDRFSAERPKGSFSTLEIQRTEQGDSAMYLCASSGGTSGSPDTQYFGPGTRLTVL.